This T cell receptor (beta chain) appears in the sequencing data of a study of shared clonotypes between healthy human individuals. Study-level findings and limits: Generation probability values for non-shared clonotypes were lower than those for clonotypes shared by all four donors.

The CDR3 contains 15 residues. CDR1 is MDHEN and CDR2 is SYDVKM in the germline V gene. The V and J ends lost 6 bases and 3 bases respectively, with 18 bases between them. Only Caucasian adults living in Nashville, Tennessee served as donors. Profiling relied on immunoSEQ multiplex PCR, and the TCRdb table lists in-frame clones only, not all of them. The table has around 690,000 clones, 80% to 95% seen once. To note about this clone: Its cognate antigen is unknown.

The rearrangement links TRBV28 to TRBJ2-7; D is unresolved. The specimen was memory CD8+ T cells from PBMCs. Noted subset: CD45RO+ cells pooled with CCR7-negative TemRA cells. This receptor was obtained from a man between 18 and 35 years old in good health. Some clones in this sample may be carry-over from other donors' samples. The CDR3, as DNA: TGTGCCAGCAGCCCCCCCCCGCCCAACTACTACGAGCAGTACTTC. It specifies CASSPPPPNYYEQYF.